This T cell receptor beta chain emerged from a study of blood T cell repertoires in COVID-19. On the study more broadly: Sites across the United States, Italy and Spain contributed samples from acute and convalescent COVID-19. In each case, the material was cDNA or gDNA derived from T cells, B-cell-depleted T cells, or PBMCs.

In the authors' methods: The assay estimated nucleated cells by amplifying reference gene primers. Profiling relied on immunoSEQ multiplex PCR, and the TCRdb table lists in-frame clones only, not all of them. For V, J and clone size, that table is used; D and trimming come from the DNA. The sample has about 190,000 clones; about 90% are singletons. Trimming at V came to 4 bases and at J to 4 bases, leaving 17 bases not matched to a gene. Germline assignment: CDR1 SGHTS and CDR2 YDEGEE. The CDR3 consists of 20 residues. The rearrangement uses TRBV5-8 and TRBJ2-1; 13 nucleotides line up with TRBD2. The receptor's source is a man between 18 and 29 years old with active or convalescent COVID-19. The sequenced sample was peripheral blood. Written as DNA, the CDR3 is TGTGCCAGCAGCCCCCGGACTAGCGGGAGTATGGTTGGTCAGTACAATGAGCAGTTCTTC. This encodes CASSPRTSGSMVGQYNEQFF.